The 16 T cell receptor beta chains given below trace back to one sample, sequenced in a study of T cell responses to AZD1222 COVID-19 vaccine (dated by TCRdb to 2020 to 2022). Library creation used the immunoSEQ multiplex PCR assay. TCRdb mirrors the immuneACCESS table, restricted to in-frame sequences. Some clones are absent from its copies; in checked studies, under half trace to an unresolved V gene, and the reason for the others is unknown. The sample includes 65,000 to 70,000 clones, with over 80% observed a single time. 25% of the sample lies in the top ten. The label giving this sample's time point can be read as: about 28 days (+/-7) after the second vaccine dose. This specimen consisted of peripheral blood, obtained 28 days after the second AZD1222 dose. Receptors originate from an adult who received the AZD1222 COVID-19 vaccine.

V is TRBV29-1 and J is TRBJ1-3; D call uncertain. The V gene lost 3 bases and the J gene lost 0 bases, with 6 bases spanning the gap. This CDR3 comprises 13 residues. Germline V lookup: CDR1 SQVTM, CDR2 ANQGSEA. CDR3 in amino acids: CSVEEDSGNTIYF. As DNA, the CDR3 is TGCAGCGTTGAGGAGGACTCTGGAAACACCATATATTTT.

Remarks on this clone: Different DNA sequences within this sample yield the same CDR3. This CDR3 reads CATSERTGGYTF. In nucleotides, the CDR3 is TGTGCCACCAGTGAACGTACGGGCGGCTACACCTTC. The genes are TRBV24-1 and TRBJ1-2; unclear D gene. Germline CDR1 reads KGHDR; CDR2 reads SFDVKD. V shed 4 bases and J shed 8 bases, with 10 bases lying between them. The CDR3 has 12 amino acids.

The V gene is TRBV9, the J gene TRBJ2-3; 9 nucleotides match TRBD2. The CDR3 loop spans 16 amino acids. Trimming took 0 bases from V and 5 from J; bases not matched to a gene: 7. The germline V gene has CDR1 SGDLS and CDR2 YYNGEE. Here the CDR3 DNA reads TGTGCCAGCAGCGTAGGGGTTAGCGGGGGTGGAGATACGCAGTATTTT. Its translation: CASSVGVSGGGDTQYF.

The chain is built from TRBV11-2 and TRBJ2-4, with 10 bases aligning to TRBD2. With 5 bases clipped from V and 6 bases from J, the junction kept 10 bases outside the gene matches. CDR1 and CDR2 (germline): SGHAT, FQNNGV. This CDR3 spans 16 amino acids. CDR3 protein: CASSPGGAGGGNIQYF. The DNA of the CDR3 is TGTGCCAGCAGCCCAGGGGGAGCGGGAGGGGGAAACATTCAGTACTTC.

The chain uses TRBV12-3 or TRBV12-4 and TRBJ2-4, with no clear D. V was clipped by 7 bases and J by 7 bases, with 14 bases between them. The length of the CDR3 is 13 residues. CDR3 amino acids: CASTRRAGNIQYF. DNA for the CDR3: TGTGCCAGCACGCGCCGGGCCGGGAACATTCAGTACTTC.

V gene TRBV3-1 (or the pseudogene TRBV3-2) combines with J gene TRBJ2-2; possible D gene TRBD1, 5 bases. Germline CDR1 is LGHDT and CDR2 is YNNKEL (reference sequence). V lost 8 bases and J lost 0, with 16 bases in between. CDR3 length equals 16 residues. This CDR3 reads CASGGYPGTNTGELFF. DNA for the CDR3: TGTGCCAGCGGTGGATATCCAGGGACGAACACCGGGGAGCTGTTTTTT.

V is TRBV5-5 and J is TRBJ1-1; D is ambiguous. The CDR3 loop spans 15 amino acids. The V and J ends lost 1 base and 3 bases respectively, with 13 bases between them. Per germline, CDR1 SGHKS and CDR2 YYEKEE (reference sequence). The CDR3 here is CASSLNSEWDTEAFF. As DNA, the CDR3 is TGTGCCAGCAGCTTGAACTCAGAATGGGACACTGAAGCTTTCTTT.

CDR3 residues: CASSQQGPNTEAFF. The CDR3 DNA sequence: TGTGCCAGCAGCCAACAGGGACCGAACACTGAAGCTTTCTTT. The rearrangement links TRBV5-8 to TRBJ1-1; tentative D call: TRBD1 (6 bases). The CDR3 covers 14 residues. Germline V gene data show CDR1 as SGHTS and CDR2 as YDEGEE. Trimming left V 4 bases short and J 1 base short, with 11 bases between. Looking up the rest from reference TRBV5-8 and TRBJ1-1 gives the full variable domain: EAGVTQSPTHLIKTRGQQATLRCSPISGHTSVYWYQQALGLGLQFLLWYDEGEERNRGNFPPRFSGRQFPNYSSELNVNALELEDSALYLCASSQQGPNTEAFFGQGTRLTVV.

The rearrangement joins TRBV19 to TRBJ1-1; D is ambiguous. CDR3 length equals 11 residues. CDR1 and CDR2 (germline): LNHDA, SQIVND (reference sequence). The germline V and J ends were trimmed by 5 bases and 4 bases, with 5 bases remaining between them. The CDR3: CASSASTEAFF. The CDR3 DNA sequence: TGTGCCAGTAGTGCGAGCACTGAAGCTTTCTTT.

This clone was seen repeatedly, ten times or more. This chain joins TRBV10-3 and TRBJ1-4; unclear D gene. The CDR3 runs 14 residues. V gave up 6 bases and J gave up 10 bases, with 18 bases separating them. Germline V gives CDR1 ENHRY, CDR2 SYGVKD. DNA for the CDR3: TGTGCCATCAGCGAGAGTGGAGTCGGGGTAAAACTGTTTTTT. This codes for CAISESGVGVKLFF.

This rearrangement joins TRBV5-1 to TRBJ1-5; D unclear. CDR3 length equals 16 residues. In germline, CDR1 is SGHRS, CDR2 YFSETQ. With 4 bases removed from V and 2 bases from J, the gap between germline ends came to 16 bases. The CDR3: CASSLRGVGCNQPQHF. CDR3 DNA: TGCGCCAGCAGCCTCCGTGGGGTAGGTTGCAATCAGCCCCAGCATTTT.

Here the CDR3 reads CASSFWQGEAFF. The CDR3, as DNA: TGTGCCAGCAGTTTTTGGCAGGGTGAAGCTTTCTTT. The V gene is TRBV27, the J gene TRBJ1-1; D possibly corresponds to TRBD1 (5 bases). Per the germline V gene, CDR1 is MNHEY and CDR2 is SMNVEV (reference sequence). V shed 3 bases and J shed 7 bases, with 9 bases lying between them. The CDR3 totals 12 residues.

The rearrangement uses TRBV5-1 and TRBJ1-5, with 8 bases lining up with TRBD1. Germline V lookup: CDR1 SGHRS, CDR2 YFSETQ. J was trimmed by 7 bases and V by 4 bases; bases with no gene match: 7. The CDR3 has 14 amino acids. The CDR3 protein is CASSNGQGTQPQHF. In nucleotides, the CDR3 is TGCGCCAGCAGCAACGGACAGGGTACACAGCCCCAGCATTTT.

The chain joins TRBV30 to TRBJ1-5; D is perhaps TRBD1 (5 bases). Germline CDR1 is GTSNPN and CDR2 is SVGIG (reference sequence). This CDR3 has 15 amino acids. Trimming left V 0 bases short and J 7 bases short, with 16 bases between. The CDR3 loop reads CAWSVYGQGRQPQHF. CDR3 DNA sequence: TGTGCCTGGAGTGTATATGGGCAGGGCCGACAGCCCCAGCATTTT.

As DNA, the CDR3 is TGCGCCAGCAGCGCAGGGGAAACTGAAGCTTTCTTT. Translation: CASSAGETEAFF. This sequence joins TRBV4-1 and TRBJ1-1; tentatively, D is TRBD1 (6 bases). The CDR3 is made up of 12 amino acids. Germline values: CDR1 MGHRA, CDR2 YSYEKL. Trimming removed 5 bases from V and 5 bases from J, with 9 bases in between.

The chain links TRBV11-2 to TRBJ2-3, with 10 positions matching TRBD2. With V trimmed by 2 bases and J by 5 bases, 7 bases remained unmatched. The germline V gene has CDR1 SGHAT and CDR2 FQNNGV. The length of the CDR3 is 16 residues. The CDR3 DNA reads TGTGCCAGCAGCTTAAATCTAGCGGGAGCCAAAGATACGCAGTATTTT. Residues: CASSLNLAGAKDTQYF.